This T cell receptor beta chain was identified during a study of blood T cell repertoires in COVID-19. Turning to the study itself: Whether acute or convalescent, the COVID-19 samples came from the United States, Italy and Spain. PBMCs, B-cell-depleted T cells, or T cells provided the cDNA or gDNA that made up the material.

Germline V lookup: CDR1 SGHRS, CDR2 YFSETQ. The CDR3 extends over 14 amino acids. Trimming pared 3 bases from V and 4 bases from J, leaving 13 bases between. Per the original methods: Amplification from reference gene primers served as the basis for estimated nucleated cell counts. Libraries were prepared by immunoSEQ multiplex PCR; TCRdb keeps only in-frame clonotypes and omits some of them. D and trimming were read from the DNA, whereas the V and J calls and clone size are those reported in that table. The data hold approximately 50,000 clones, with 85% to 90% observed a single time. Sample: peripheral blood. The clonotype comes from a human donor in a cohort sampled during active COVID-19. This sequence joins TRBV5-1 and TRBJ1-1; a possible D gene is TRBD1 (5 bases). CDR3 in DNA: TGCGCCAGCAGCTCCCGGGGGAGGGGCACTGAAGCTTTCTTT. Translation: CASSSRGRGTEAFF.